This TCR beta chain emerged from a study of blood T cell repertoires in COVID-19. Study in general: Researchers got acute and convalescent COVID-19 samples from the United States, Italy and Spain. PBMCs, B-cell-depleted T cells, or T cells provided the cDNA or gDNA that made up the material.

CDR1 and CDR2 (germline): SGDLS, YYNGEE. The CDR3 runs to 15 residues. Trimming cost V 4 bases and J 0 bases, with 11 bases left between them. Under the authors' procedure: Amplification of reference gene primers provided the estimated nucleated cell counts. Assay used: immunoSEQ multiplex PCR; TCRdb lists only in-frame clones, some missing. That table is the source of V, J and clone size, and D and trimming were worked out from the DNA. Of some 240,000 clones in the sample, 84% are singletons; the top ten hold roughly 1.4%. The chain uses TRBV9 and TRBJ1-3; the D is unclear. Sequencing was done on a sample of peripheral blood. This receptor was obtained from a woman aged 40 to 55 who had recovered from COVID-19. CDR3 sequence: CASSPDGSSGNTIYF. In DNA, the CDR3 is TGTGCCAGCAGCCCCGACGGGAGCTCTGGAAACACCATATATTTT.